This TCR beta chain derives from a study of human T cells and chemical hapten exposure. Germline CDR1 is SEHNR and CDR2 is FQNEAQ (reference sequence). CDR3 length: 18 residues. The ends lost 3 bases at V and 0 bases at J; junction bases unmatched: 9. Stated time point: healthy volunteer bleed at 2 weeks. Extraction yielded total RNA from whole blood (unfractionated). TCRdb re-called the RACE reads through MiXCR, storing one row per CDR3 protein. The sample records about 130,000 distinct CDR3 sequences, more than 7.5% being singletons. Material for sequencing was whole blood. J is TRBJ2-2 and V is TRBV7-9; 8 positions match TRBD1. This sequence originates from a male donor in good health. Some clones in this sample may be carry-over from other donors' samples. CDR3 nucleotide sequence: TGTGCCAGCAGCTTGCACCGGAACAGGGGGTCGAACACCGGGGAGCTGTTTTTT. Its translation is CASSLHRNRGSNTGELFF.